This T cell receptor (beta chain) was obtained from a study of regulatory T cells in long-lasting Graves disease. Time point given: newly diagnosed GD, antithyroid drugs for less than 3 months. Extracted RNA from PBMCs served as the source of the TCR library. Study-level points and caveats: Newly diagnosed patients had higher TCR diversity than persistent Graves' patients did.

The germline V gene has CDR1 MNHNS and CDR2 SASEGT. V shed 6 bases and J shed 8 bases, with 19 bases lying between them. CDR3 length: 15 residues. This clonotype was picked up a small number of times. The target antigen is unknown. Both iRepertoire HTBI primers and Arm-PCR of CDR3 regions were used to build the TCR beta libraries. TCRdb independently ran MiXCR on the multiplex PCR reads; one entry per CDR3 protein. This sample yields about 530,000 distinct CDR3 sequences, of which around 16% are seen a single time; roughly 25% belongs to the top ten. The same sample was also studied in work on T cells in Graves' hyperthyroidism and ophthalmopathy. That source notes: Clinical symptoms, serum thyroxine and TRAb, thyroid ultrasound and orbital computed tomography together formed the diagnostic basis. The primer set for the first-round RT-PCR of the TCR CDR3 was HTBI.

This sequence originates from a middle-aged woman with Graves disease. The V and J genes are TRBV6-1 and TRBJ1-4; D ambiguous. The material was peripheral blood mononuclear cells (PBMCs), obtained at new diagnosis, from a patient treated with antithyroid drugs. CDR3 region: CASSLGLTQMEKLFF. As DNA, the CDR3 is TGTGCCAGCAGCCTAGGGCTCACCCAGATGGAAAAACTGTTTTTT.